The sample holds a few counts of the clone carrying this TCR beta chain. The antigen is unknown. The sample is drawn from a study of blood T cells in healthy people across ages. Study results and caveats: It was the long-lived donors that had more naive CD4+ cells and higher diversity than aged donors.

The authors ran a second PCR of 7 to 11 cycles using a sample-barcoded 5' primer and a J-beta primer mix. A template-switch adaptor that had 12 random nucleotides put a tag on each cDNA molecule. Via MiXCR, TCRdb re-called the 5' RACE reads, giving one row per CDR3 protein. The sample has fewer than 950,000 distinct CDR3 sequences; less than 70% are singletons. The authors isolated at least 6 million PBMCs per sample. Germline-derived CDR1 and CDR2 are SGHVS and FQNEAQ. The CDR3 contains 14 residues. Deletions cut 5 bases from V and 0 bases from J, with 7 bases between. The sample consisted of blood. The chain combines TRBV7-8 with TRBJ1-4; no clear D gene. This TCR was recovered from an older man in good health. CDR3 residues: CASSPRTTNEKLFF. As DNA, the CDR3 is TGTGCCAGCAGCCCTCGGACAACTAATGAAAAACTGTTTTTT.